These 6 T cell receptor beta chains originate from one sample sequenced in a study of CD4 T cells in relation to SARS-CoV-2 and coronaviruses. TCRdb keeps only in-frame clones here, not all; method: immunoSEQ multiplex PCR. Counted here are 40,000 to 50,000 clones, nearly 85% occurring once; the ten biggest clones make up 1.2%. No antigen has been identified for these receptors. Material: naive CD4+ T cells from PBMCs, cultured in vitro. The subset: naive CD4+ T cells isolated by negative enrichment. The source of these receptors is an adult with COVID-19.

A single count supports this clone. V usage is TRBV5-1 and J usage is TRBJ1-2; 7 nucleotides agree with TRBD1. The CDR3 covers 14 residues. With 3 bases clipped from V and 8 bases from J, the junction kept 10 bases outside the gene matches. Germline V gene data show CDR1 as SGHRS and CDR2 as YFSETQ. The CDR3: CASSSQGSPGGYTF. The CDR3, as DNA: TGCGCCAGCAGCTCACAGGGGTCCCCTGGAGGCTACACCTTC.

The genes are TRBV3-1 (or the pseudogene TRBV3-2) and TRBJ2-1; the match to TRBD2 covers 7 bases. J lost 4 bases, V lost 0 bases, and 3 bases had no gene match. Germline CDR1 LGHDT, CDR2 YNNKEL (reference sequence). The CDR3 extends over 15 amino acids. CDR3 nucleotides: TGTGCCAGCAGCCAAGATCCAGCGGGGTACAATGAGCAGTTCTTC. As protein: CASSQDPAGYNEQFF.

This clone was observed a handful of times. The rearrangement links TRBV6-4 to TRBJ1-2; a possible D gene is TRBD1 (5 bases). The V and J ends lost 7 bases and 6 bases respectively, with 12 bases between them. The CDR3 has 12 amino acids. Germline V gene lookup returns CDR1 MRHNA and CDR2 SNTAGT. The CDR3 DNA reads TGTGCCAGCACCGAAAGAGGGGATGGCTACACCTTC. Amino acids: CASTERGDGYTF.

The rearrangement links TRBV27 to TRBJ2-3; D gene unclear. V shed 5 bases and J shed 1 base, with 10 bases lying between them. Germline V gives CDR1 MNHEY, CDR2 SMNVEV (reference sequence). This CDR3 region has 14 residues. Here the CDR3 reads CASSVYGRTDTQYF. CDR3 nucleotide sequence: TGTGCCAGCAGTGTCTACGGACGCACAGATACGCAGTATTTT.

The rearrangement uses TRBV6-5 and TRBJ1-2; TRBD1 is a possible D gene (5 bases). CDR1 is MNHEY, CDR2 SVGAGI, per germline. This CDR3 spans 13 amino acids. With 6 bases removed from V and 4 bases from J, the gap between germline ends came to 12 bases. The CDR3: CASSIGARYGYTF. CDR3 DNA sequence: TGTGCCAGCAGCATTGGGGCCCGCTATGGCTACACCTTC.

V is TRBV15 and J is TRBJ2-3; possibly TRBD1 for D (6 bases). Trimming took off 2 bases at V and 0 bases at J, with 12 bases between the two ends. CDR1 and CDR2 (germline): LNHNV, YYDKDF (reference sequence). CDR3 length equals 16 residues. The CDR3 DNA reads TGTGCCACCAGCAGACAAGGGGGATCTAGCACAGATACGCAGTATTTT. This codes for CATSRQGGSSTDTQYF.